A single sample is the source of the 26 T cell receptor beta chains below, sequenced in a study of cytomegalovirus exposure and HLA in healthy donors. The PCR made use of 60 Vbeta and 13 Jbeta primers. Measured with immunoSEQ multiplex PCR; TCRdb has only the in-frame clones, and not every one. The sample lists roughly 99,000 clones; 75% to 85% were seen once. Sequenced material: PBMCs. The receptors originated from a woman aged 40 to 50 in good health and CMV-seronegative.

The chain joins TRBV30 to TRBJ2-3; TRBD2 matches at 9 bases. Germline CDR1 reads GTSNPN; CDR2 reads SVGIG (reference sequence). Losses at the gene ends were 4 bases for V and 6 bases for J; bases not matched to a gene: 14. There are 16 residues in the CDR3. In DNA form, the CDR3 reads TGTGCCTGGACCCACGGGGGCGGGGGGGCCTTTGATACGCAGTATTTT. Protein: CAWTHGGGGAFDTQYF.

The table lists this clone with a few counts. The V and J genes are TRBV6-6 and TRBJ2-7; TRBD1 might be the D (6 bases). The CDR3 length is 12 residues. V dropped 5 bases and J dropped 3 bases, with 8 bases sitting between them. CDR1 and CDR2 from the germline V gene are MNHNY and SVGAGI (reference sequence). The CDR3 loop is CASSTGYYEQYF. CDR3 DNA sequence: TGTGCCAGCAGTACAGGGTACTACGAGCAGTACTTC.

V is TRBV5-1 and J is TRBJ1-1; 10 positions agree with TRBD1. CDR3 length equals 14 residues. V lost 3 bases, J lost 11 bases, and 10 bases stayed unmatched. The germline V gene encodes CDR1 SGHRS and CDR2 YFSETQ. CDR3 bases: TGCGCCAGCAGCTCCGGACAGGGGGGTACTCGGGCTTTCTTT. Its translation: CASSSGQGGTRAFF.

The chain joins TRBV2 to TRBJ1-1, with TRBD1 matching 7 bases. The CDR3 contains 14 residues. After removal of 1 base from V and 1 base from J, the junction contained 0 bases not matched to a gene. Germline V gives CDR1 SNHLY, CDR2 FYNNEI. The CDR3 region is CASSEEGANTEAFF. CDR3 DNA sequence: TGTGCCAGCAGTGAAGAGGGGGCGAACACTGAAGCTTTCTTT.

This clone was recorded a few times. The J gene is TRBJ2-7, the V gene TRBV4-1; TRBD1 aligns across 7 bases. CDR1 and CDR2 (germline): MGHRA, YSYEKL. This CDR3 is built from 16 residues. J was trimmed by 1 base and V by 4 bases; bases with no gene match: 10. CDR3 sequence: CASSRPTGVDSYEQYF. The DNA of the CDR3 is TGCGCCAGCAGCCGCCCTACAGGGGTCGATTCCTACGAGCAGTACTTC.

The chain recombines TRBV7-2 with TRBJ1-1; TRBD1 matches 7 bases. Trimming removed 5 bases from V and 8 bases from J; junction bases left unmatched: 8. This CDR3 is built from 13 residues. From germline, CDR1 is SGHTA and CDR2 FQGNSA. The CDR3 reads CASSPETGREAFF. CDR3 DNA: TGTGCCAGCAGCCCCGAGACAGGGCGGGAAGCTTTCTTT.

The chain combines TRBV28 with TRBJ1-1, with 8 bases matching TRBD1. The trim removed 6 bases at V and 5 bases at J, leaving 8 bases unmatched. Looked up from germline, CDR1 is MDHEN and CDR2 is SYDVKM. This CDR3 has 14 amino acids. CDR3 DNA sequence: TGTGCCAGCAGCCGGACAGGGCTCTGGACTGAAGCTTTCTTT. Protein: CASSRTGLWTEAFF. The entire variable domain, with the rest obtained from reference TRBV28 and TRBJ1-1, is as follows: DVKVTQSSRYLVKRTGEKVFLECVQDMDHENMFWYRQDPGLGLRLIYFSYDVKMKEKGDIPEGYSVSREKKERFSLILESASTNQTSMYLCASSRTGLWTEAFFGQGTRLTVV.

This clone was seen more than once but under ten times. The V and J genes are TRBV6-1 and TRBJ1-1; TRBD1 matches at 8 bases. The CDR3 is 13 residues long. The V gene's germline CDR1 is MNHNS and CDR2 SASEGT. Trimming took 5 bases from V and 7 from J; bases not matched to a gene: 6. CDR3 in amino acids: CASSSRGQVEAFF. DNA of the CDR3: TGTGCCAGCAGTTCCAGGGGGCAGGTTGAAGCTTTCTTT.

The chain has TRBV7-2 and TRBJ2-7; 10 nucleotides agree with TRBD2. Germline-derived CDR1 and CDR2 are SGHTA and FQGNSA. With 5 bases clipped from V and 0 bases from J, the junction kept 4 bases outside the gene matches. The CDR3 loop spans 15 amino acids. The DNA of the CDR3 is TGTGCCAGCAGCCCTAGCGGGGGAAGCTCCTACGAGCAGTACTTC. It translates to CASSPSGGSSYEQYF.

This rearrangement joins TRBV15 to TRBJ1-1; D is perhaps TRBD1 (5 bases). CDR3 length: 15 amino acids. Looked up from germline, CDR1 is LNHNV and CDR2 is YYDKDF (reference sequence). V gave up 2 bases and J gave up 4 bases, with 14 bases separating them. CDR3 in amino acids: CATSRPGAGSTEAFF. The CDR3 DNA reads as TGTGCCACCAGCAGACCTGGGGCGGGGAGCACTGAAGCTTTCTTT.

The chain couples TRBV5-1 to TRBJ2-5; a weak D match, TRBD2 (6 bases). The CDR3 totals 15 residues. Trimming shortened V by 2 bases and J by 4 bases, and 15 bases separated the two germline ends. Germline CDR1 reads SGHRS; CDR2 reads YFSETQ. CDR3 loop: CASSFRHGGVETQYF. The CDR3 DNA follows: TGCGCCAGCAGCTTCCGCCACGGCGGGGTAGAGACCCAGTACTTC.

V is TRBV28 and J is TRBJ2-3; 9 bases are a match to TRBD1. The CDR3 extends over 15 amino acids. J lost 5 bases, V lost 4 bases, and 7 bases had no gene match. Germline loops: CDR1 MDHEN, CDR2 SYDVKM. CDR3 protein: CASSSQGAGEDTQYF. CDR3 bases: TGTGCCAGCAGTTCACAGGGGGCGGGGGAAGATACGCAGTATTTT.

This chain joins TRBV7-9 and TRBJ2-1, with D possibly matching TRBD2 (5 bases). The germline V and J ends were trimmed by 2 bases and 0 bases, with 14 bases remaining between them. CDR1 is SEHNR, CDR2 FQNEAQ, per germline (reference sequence). The CDR3 extends over 17 amino acids. CDR3 sequence (DNA): TGTGCCAGCAGCTTAAGGTCCAGCGGCCCCTCCTACAATGAGCAGTTCTTC. Translated: CASSLRSSGPSYNEQFF.

The rearrangement uses TRBV6-5 and TRBJ1-5, with 7 bases lining up with TRBD1. This CDR3 has 14 residues. The V segment lost 5 bases and the J segment 5 bases; nucleotides outside the gene matches: 6. The germline CDR1 and CDR2 sequences are MNHEY and SVGAGI. This CDR3 reads CASSGDRFYQPQHF. CDR3 coding DNA: TGTGCCAGCAGTGGGGACAGATTCTATCAGCCCCAGCATTTT.

This rearrangement joins TRBV5-6 to TRBJ2-1, with TRBD1 identical over 8 bases. The CDR3 contains 14 residues. Germline V CDR1 and CDR2: SGHDT, YYEEEE. V dropped 4 bases and J dropped 4; count of bases not matched to a gene: 4. The CDR3 is CASSRTGLYNEQFF. As DNA, the CDR3 is TGTGCCAGCAGCAGGACAGGGTTATACAATGAGCAGTTCTTC. Based on the CDR3 plus reference TRBV5-6 and TRBJ2-1, the full variable domain is DAGVTQSPTHLIKTRGQQVTLRCSPKSGHDTVSWYQQALGQGPQFIFQYYEEEERQRGNFPDRFSGHQFPNYSSELNVNALLLGDSALYLCASSRTGLYNEQFFGPGTRLTVL.

In this sample, this clone turned up once. The chain couples TRBV14 to TRBJ2-7; tentatively, D is TRBD1 (6 bases). The V and J ends lost 2 bases and 4 bases respectively, with 6 bases between them. Germline CDR1 and CDR2: SGHDN and FVKESK. The CDR3 has 12 amino acids. Here the CDR3 reads CASSQTGYEQYF. The CDR3 DNA reads TGTGCCAGCAGCCAAACAGGGTACGAGCAGTACTTC.

The chain uses TRBV27 and TRBJ1-6; D is perhaps TRBD1 (5 bases). CDR3 length: 14 residues. From germline, CDR1 is MNHEY and CDR2 SMNVEV (reference sequence). Trimming took off 5 bases at V and 5 bases at J, with 10 bases between the two ends. The CDR3 nucleotides read TGTGCCAGCAGTGTGACAGTGAATAATTCACCCCTCCACTTT. This encodes CASSVTVNNSPLHF.

This clone came up a few times. This rearrangement joins TRBV4-3 to TRBJ1-1; 8 bases are a match to TRBD1. With 3 bases clipped from V and 5 bases from J, the junction kept 8 bases outside the gene matches. CDR3 length equals 15 residues. Germline values: CDR1 LGHNA, CDR2 YSLEER. This chain's CDR3 is CASSQSGGAWTEAFF. The CDR3 DNA follows: TGCGCCAGCAGCCAGTCAGGGGGCGCATGGACTGAAGCTTTCTTT.

The V gene is TRBV28, the J gene TRBJ1-2; D may be TRBD1 (5 bases). Germline values: CDR1 MDHEN, CDR2 SYDVKM. V was trimmed by 8 bases and J by 6 bases, leaving 13 bases between them. The CDR3 sequence is 12 residues long. The CDR3 here is CASVGQGNGYTF. The DNA for the CDR3 is TGTGCCAGCGTCGGGCAGGGTAATGGCTACACCTTC.

The DNA for the CDR3 is TGTGCCAGCAGCTTCGACAGGGAGGTTAGTGGCTACACCTTC. It yields the protein CASSFDREVSGYTF. The chain has TRBV5-4 and TRBJ1-2, with TRBD1 matching 7 bases. The CDR3 covers 14 residues. The germline gives CDR1 SGHNT, CDR2 YYREEE (reference sequence). After removal of 2 bases from V and 7 bases from J, the junction contained 8 bases not matched to a gene.

This clone was recorded only once. The CDR3 nucleotides are TGTGCCAGCAGCACCCGACTTGCGGGGAGCACAGATACGCAGTATTTT. Its protein is CASSTRLAGSTDTQYF. This sequence joins TRBV7-2 and TRBJ2-3; TRBD2 might be the D (6 bases). V lost 5 bases, J lost 0 bases, and 15 bases lay in between. Per germline, CDR1 SGHTA and CDR2 FQGNSA. This CDR3 spans 16 amino acids.

In its sample, this clone was seen a few times. The chain's CDR3 is CASSPGQGSSNQPQHF. The CDR3 coding sequence is TGTGCCAGCAGCCCAGGACAGGGGAGCAGCAATCAGCCCCAGCATTTT. The chain recombines TRBV7-2 with TRBJ1-5; 9 bases align to TRBD1. The CDR3 length is 16 residues. The J segment lost 1 base and the V segment lost 5 bases, leaving 6 bases of the junction unmatched. Per the germline V gene, CDR1 is SGHTA and CDR2 is FQGNSA. Drawing the rest from reference TRBV7-2 and TRBJ1-5, the complete variable domain is GAGVSQSPSNKVTEKGKDVELRCDPISGHTALYWYRQSLGQGLEFLIYFQGNSAPDKSGLPSDRFSAERTGGSVSTLTIQRTQQEDSAVYLCASSPGQGSSNQPQHFGDGTRLSIL.

The chain employs TRBV4-2 and TRBJ1-1; maybe TRBD1 (5 bases). Germline V gene lookup returns CDR1 LGHNA and CDR2 YNFKEQ. The ends were cut back, 0 bases at V and 14 bases at J, with 19 bases in the middle. There are 14 residues in the CDR3. CDR3 sequence (DNA): TGTGCCAGCAGCCAAGAGTCTGGCCTGGGGACTTCATTCTTT. This codes for CASSQESGLGTSFF.

This clone was counted a few times. The rearrangement links TRBV9 to TRBJ2-7, with D possibly being TRBD2 (7 bases). The CDR3 length is 16 residues. CDR1 SGDLS and CDR2 YYNGEE come from the germline V gene. The ends were cut back, 0 bases at V and 3 bases at J, with 16 bases in the middle. The CDR3 sequence is CASSVDSRGAFYEQYF. The CDR3 bases are TGTGCCAGCAGCGTAGATTCTCGGGGGGCGTTCTACGAGCAGTACTTC.

The chain combines TRBV2 with TRBJ1-1; TRBD1 matches at 9 bases. Germline CDR1 reads SNHLY; CDR2 reads FYNNEI. The CDR3 extends over 15 amino acids. V was clipped by 9 bases and J by 1 base; unmatched bases: 9. The CDR3 region is CASRKQGARNTEAFF. The CDR3, as DNA: TGTGCCAGTAGGAAACAGGGGGCCAGGAACACTGAAGCTTTCTTT. Using reference TRBV2 and TRBJ1-1 for the parts outside the CDR3, the full variable domain is EPEVTQTPSHQVTQMGQEVILRCVPISNHLYFYWYRQILGQKVEFLVSFYNNEISEKSEIFDDQFSVERPDGSNFTLKIRSTKLEDSAMYFCASRKQGARNTEAFFGQGTRLTVV.

This rearrangement joins TRBV7-8 to TRBJ1-1, with 11 bases aligning to TRBD1. The germline V gene has CDR1 SGHVS and CDR2 FQNEAQ. The CDR3 has 16 amino acids. Trimming cost V 4 bases and J 5 bases; bases outside gene matches: 9. The CDR3 DNA follows: TGTGCCAGCAGCTACCGGACAGGGGGCGTTGGTACTGAAGCTTTCTTT. Translated: CASSYRTGGVGTEAFF.